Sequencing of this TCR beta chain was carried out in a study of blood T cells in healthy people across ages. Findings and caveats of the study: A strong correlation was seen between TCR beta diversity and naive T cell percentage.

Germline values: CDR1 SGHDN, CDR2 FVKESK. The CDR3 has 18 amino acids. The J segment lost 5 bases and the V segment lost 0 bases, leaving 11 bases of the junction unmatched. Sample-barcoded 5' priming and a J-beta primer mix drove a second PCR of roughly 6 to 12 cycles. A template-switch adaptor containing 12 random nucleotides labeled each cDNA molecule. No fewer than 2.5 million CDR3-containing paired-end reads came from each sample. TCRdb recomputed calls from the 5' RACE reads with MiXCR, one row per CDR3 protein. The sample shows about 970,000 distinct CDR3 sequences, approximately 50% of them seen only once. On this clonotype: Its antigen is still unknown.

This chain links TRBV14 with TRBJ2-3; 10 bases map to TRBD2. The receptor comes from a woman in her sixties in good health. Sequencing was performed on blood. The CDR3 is CASSQEGRQREGLDTQYF. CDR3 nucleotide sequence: TGTGCCAGCAGCCAAGAGGGAAGACAGCGGGAGGGCCTAGATACGCAGTATTTT.